Each of the 7 T cell receptor beta chains below was sequenced from the same sample in a study of Graves' ophthalmopathy and Graves' hyperthyroidism. Amplification of TCR beta CDR3 regions used RNA transcripts. The workflow started with a first-round RT-PCR run with HTBI primers and then moved on to a second-round multiplex PCR. TCRdb used MiXCR to reprocess the multiplex PCR reads, holding one entry per CDR3 protein. Here the sample spans some 160,000 distinct CDR3 sequences, 35% to 50% being singletons. The sample comprised peripheral blood. The receptors derive from a man in his thirties or forties with Graves' ophthalmopathy.

This clonotype was seen a few times. This sequence joins TRBV6-1 and TRBJ1-6; 8 positions match TRBD1. With V trimmed by 6 bases and J by 7 bases, 11 bases remained unmatched. The germline V gene has CDR1 MNHNS and CDR2 SASEGT. CDR3 length: 16 amino acids. The CDR3 sequence: CASRTKSTGGNSPLHF. DNA for the CDR3: TGTGCCAGCAGGACAAAATCCACAGGGGGGAATTCACCCCTCCACTTT.

This sequence joins TRBV28 and TRBJ2-7, with D unclear. The V and J ends lost 2 bases and 4 bases respectively, with 24 bases between them. From germline, CDR1 is MDHEN and CDR2 SYDVKM. The CDR3 consists of 18 residues. Here the CDR3 DNA reads TGTGCCAGCAGTTTACGGTTAGATAGGGATTGGGGAAGATACGAGCAGTACTTC. This gives the protein CASSLRLDRDWGRYEQYF.

This clonotype has at least ten counts. The chain is built from TRBV6-2 or TRBV6-3 and TRBJ2-2, with TRBD2 identical over 12 bases. This CDR3 spans 15 amino acids. Germline V gene data show CDR1 as MNHEY and CDR2 as SVGEGT. Germline trimming cut 0 bases from V and 7 bases from J; bases unmatched to any gene: 0. CDR3 sequence (DNA): TGTGCCAGCAGTTACTCGACTAGCGGGAGCGGGGAGCTGTTTTTT. Protein: CASSYSTSGSGELFF.

This clonotype was counted ten times or more. This chain links TRBV6-1 with TRBJ2-4; no clear D. Germline V gene sequence: CDR1 MNHNS, CDR2 SASEGT. With 11 bases removed from V and 1 base from J, the gap between germline ends came to 12 bases. The CDR3 sequence is 13 residues long. The CDR3 region has the DNA TGTGCCTCTTTATTACCTGCCAAAAACATTCAGTACTTC. Its translation: CASLLPAKNIQYF.

This clonotype was observed at least ten times. The genes are TRBV12-3 or TRBV12-4 and TRBJ2-7; no reliable D call. The CDR3 runs to 13 residues. The germline V and J ends were trimmed by 6 bases and 0 bases, with 9 bases remaining between them. CDR3 DNA sequence: TGTGCCAGCAGCCCCAGGAGCTCCTACGAGCAGTACTTC. It is translated as CASSPRSSYEQYF.

This chain joins TRBV27 and TRBJ1-6; 7 nucleotides match TRBD1. J gave up 7 bases and V 6 bases, and 12 bases lay outside the gene matches. CDR3 size: 16 residues. The germline gives CDR1 MNHEY, CDR2 SMNVEV (reference sequence). CDR3 sequence (DNA): TGTGCCAGCAGGATAACAGGGGTGATGGAAAATTCACCCCTCCACTTT. Translation: CASRITGVMENSPLHF.

The chain links TRBV28 to TRBJ1-1; D is undetermined. V was trimmed by 5 bases and J by 3 bases, leaving 13 bases between them. Germline CDR1 MDHEN, CDR2 SYDVKM. The CDR3 has 14 amino acids. CDR3 DNA: TGTGCCAGCAGTCCCCCAGGCCCCCACACTGAAGCTTTCTTT. This gives the protein CASSPPGPHTEAFF. The full variable domain, rest sourced from reference TRBV28 and TRBJ1-1, is DVKVTQSSRYLVKRTGEKVFLECVQDMDHENMFWYRQDPGLGLRLIYFSYDVKMKEKGDIPEGYSVSREKKERFSLILESASTNQTSMYLCASSPPGPHTEAFFGQGTRLTVV.